The TCR beta chain described here comes from a study of blood T cell repertoires in COVID-19. Study overall: The samples span acute and convalescent COVID-19 from the United States, Italy and Spain. T cells, B-cell-depleted T cells, or PBMCs supplied cDNA or gDNA.

Source study methods: The authors estimated nucleated cell counts from reference gene primer amplification. Sequencing used immunoSEQ multiplex PCR; TCRdb keeps in-frame clones, though not all of them. Clonal size and the V and J genes are those of that table, whereas D and trimming came from the DNA. The data show 40,000 to 50,000 clones, more than 60% seen once. The CDR3 contains 13 residues. Germline CDR1 reads SGHTA; CDR2 reads FQGTGA. V was pared by 5 bases and J by 5 bases, with 13 bases between. V is TRBV7-3 and J is TRBJ2-7; no definite D call. The TCR was taken from a woman aged 70-85 years with acute or convalescent COVID-19. What was sequenced was peripheral blood. CDR3 residues: CASSHQHSHEQYF. For the CDR3, the DNA is TGTGCCAGCAGCCATCAACATTCCCACGAGCAGTACTTC.